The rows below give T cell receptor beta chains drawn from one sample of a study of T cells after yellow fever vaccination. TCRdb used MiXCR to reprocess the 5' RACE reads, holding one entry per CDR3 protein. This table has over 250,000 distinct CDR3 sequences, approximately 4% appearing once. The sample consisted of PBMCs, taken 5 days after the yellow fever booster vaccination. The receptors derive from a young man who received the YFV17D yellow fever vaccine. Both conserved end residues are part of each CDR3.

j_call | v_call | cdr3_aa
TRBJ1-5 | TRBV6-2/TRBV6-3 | CASSYPSWEGQIPPQHF
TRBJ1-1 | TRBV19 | CASRGRANTEAFF
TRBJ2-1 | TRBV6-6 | CASSYYARTSYGNEQFF
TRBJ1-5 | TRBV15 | CATSRDTQPQHF
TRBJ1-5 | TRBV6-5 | CASRTPRGWPQHF
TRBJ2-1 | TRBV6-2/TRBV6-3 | CASSIGPPPGFF
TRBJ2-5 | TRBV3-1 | CASSQDFLRRTVQETQYF
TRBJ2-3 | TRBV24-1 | CATSERQGAEDTQYF
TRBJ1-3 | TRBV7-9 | CASSLWGAGDGRSGNTIYF
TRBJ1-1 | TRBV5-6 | CASIKTGQAMNTEAFF
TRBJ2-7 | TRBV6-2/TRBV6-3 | CASSYRQSYEQYF
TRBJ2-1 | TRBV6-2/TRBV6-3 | CASSPITTSGEDNEQFF
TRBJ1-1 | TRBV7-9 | CASSLGGYRGYNTEAFF
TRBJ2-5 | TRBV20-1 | CSAILGLQETQYF
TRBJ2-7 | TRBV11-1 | CASSLSGGAYEQYF
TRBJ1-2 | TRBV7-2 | CASSSAGTGIHGYTF
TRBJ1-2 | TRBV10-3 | CAISESPSQGADYGYTF
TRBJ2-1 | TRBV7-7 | CASSLHNSNEQFF
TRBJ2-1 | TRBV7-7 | CASSTGSPFF
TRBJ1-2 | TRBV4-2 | CASSQDRRDYGYTF
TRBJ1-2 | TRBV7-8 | CASSLKGLNYGYTF
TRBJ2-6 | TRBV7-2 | CASSLLATSGANVLTF
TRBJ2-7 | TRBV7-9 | CASSSLPGLAENYEQYF
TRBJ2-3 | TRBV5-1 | CASSLPQLATTDTQYF
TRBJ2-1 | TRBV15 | CATSRVPQAEQFF
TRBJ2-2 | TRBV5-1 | CASSLSLGDTGELFF